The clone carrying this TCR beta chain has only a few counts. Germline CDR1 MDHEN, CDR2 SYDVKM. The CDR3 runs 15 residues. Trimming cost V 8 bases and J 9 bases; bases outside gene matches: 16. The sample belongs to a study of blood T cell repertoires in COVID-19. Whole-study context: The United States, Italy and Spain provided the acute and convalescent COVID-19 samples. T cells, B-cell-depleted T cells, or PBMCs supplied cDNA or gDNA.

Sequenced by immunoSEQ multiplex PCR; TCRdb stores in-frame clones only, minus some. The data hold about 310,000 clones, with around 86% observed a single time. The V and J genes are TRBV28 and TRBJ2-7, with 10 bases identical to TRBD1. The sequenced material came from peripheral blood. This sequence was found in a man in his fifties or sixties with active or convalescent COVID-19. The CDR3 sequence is CASRQSGQGYEGQYF. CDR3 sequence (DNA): TGTGCCAGCCGCCAGTCGGGACAGGGGTATGAGGGGCAGTACTTC.